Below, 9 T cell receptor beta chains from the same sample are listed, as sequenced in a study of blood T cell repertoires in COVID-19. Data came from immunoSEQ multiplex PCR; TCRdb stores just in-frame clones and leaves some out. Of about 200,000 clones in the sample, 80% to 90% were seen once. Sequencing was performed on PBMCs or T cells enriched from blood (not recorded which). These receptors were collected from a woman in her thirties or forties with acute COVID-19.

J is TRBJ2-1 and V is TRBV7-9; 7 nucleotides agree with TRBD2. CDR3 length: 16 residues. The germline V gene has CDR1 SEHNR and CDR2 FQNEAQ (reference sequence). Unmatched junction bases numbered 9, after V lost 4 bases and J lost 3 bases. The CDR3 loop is CASSSTGTKNYNEQFF. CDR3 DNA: TGTGCCAGCAGCTCTACCGGGACTAAAAACTACAATGAGCAGTTCTTC.

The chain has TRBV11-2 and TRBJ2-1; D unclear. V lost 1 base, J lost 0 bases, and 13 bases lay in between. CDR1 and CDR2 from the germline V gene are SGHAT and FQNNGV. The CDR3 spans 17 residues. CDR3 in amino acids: CASSLVGGGFSYNEQFF. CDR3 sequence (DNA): TGTGCCAGCAGCTTAGTAGGTGGCGGATTCTCCTACAATGAGCAGTTCTTC.

This chain's CDR3 is CASGVAGGYGYTF. CDR3 DNA: TGTGCCAGCGGAGTTGCGGGAGGGTATGGCTACACCTTC. The chain is built from TRBV9 and TRBJ1-2; D ambiguous. V was clipped by 7 bases and J by 5 bases, with 15 bases between them. The CDR3 sequence is 13 residues long. Germline V lookup: CDR1 SGDLS, CDR2 YYNGEE.

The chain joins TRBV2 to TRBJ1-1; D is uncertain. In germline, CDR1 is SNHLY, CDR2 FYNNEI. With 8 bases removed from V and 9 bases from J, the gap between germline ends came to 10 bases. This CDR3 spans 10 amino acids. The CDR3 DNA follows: TGTGCCAGCGAGGGCCTGAAAGCTTTCTTT. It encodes CASEGLKAFF. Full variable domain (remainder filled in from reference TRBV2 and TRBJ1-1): EPEVTQTPSHQVTQMGQEVILRCVPISNHLYFYWYRQILGQKVEFLVSFYNNEISEKSEIFDDQFSVERPDGSNFTLKIRSTKLEDSAMYFCASEGLKAFFGQGTRLTVV.

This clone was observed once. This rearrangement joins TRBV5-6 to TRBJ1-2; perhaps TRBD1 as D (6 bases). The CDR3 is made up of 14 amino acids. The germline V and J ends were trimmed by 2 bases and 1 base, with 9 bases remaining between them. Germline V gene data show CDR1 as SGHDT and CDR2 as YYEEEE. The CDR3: CASSFEGGNYGYTF. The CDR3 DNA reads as TGTGCCAGCAGCTTTGAAGGGGGTAACTATGGCTACACCTTC.

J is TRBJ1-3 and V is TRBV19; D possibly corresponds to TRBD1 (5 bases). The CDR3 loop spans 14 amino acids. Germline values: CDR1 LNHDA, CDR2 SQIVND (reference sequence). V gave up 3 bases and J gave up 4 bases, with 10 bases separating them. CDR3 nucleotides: TGTGCCAGTAGTATCAATACAGGAGGAAACACCATATATTTT. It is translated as CASSINTGGNTIYF.

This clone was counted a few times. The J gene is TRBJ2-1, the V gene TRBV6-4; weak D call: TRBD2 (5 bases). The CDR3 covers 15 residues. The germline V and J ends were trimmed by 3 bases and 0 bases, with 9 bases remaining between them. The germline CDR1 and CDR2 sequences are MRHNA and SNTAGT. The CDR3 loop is CASSELASSYNEQFF. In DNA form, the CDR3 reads TGTGCCAGCAGTGAATTAGCGTCCTCCTACAATGAGCAGTTCTTC.

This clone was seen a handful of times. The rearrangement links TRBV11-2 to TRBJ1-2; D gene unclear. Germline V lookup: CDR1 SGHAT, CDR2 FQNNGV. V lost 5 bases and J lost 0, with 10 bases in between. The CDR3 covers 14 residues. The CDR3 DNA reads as TGTGCCAGCAGCCCGGTCATAGCTAACTATGGCTACACCTTC. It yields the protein CASSPVIANYGYTF.

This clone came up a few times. The DNA for the CDR3 is TGTGCCAGCACCCCATCCGGACAGGGTTATCAGCCCCAGCATTTT. Translating gives CASTPSGQGYQPQHF. This rearrangement joins TRBV28 to TRBJ1-5, with 8 nucleotides matching TRBD1. The V and J ends lost 7 bases and 5 bases, in that order; junction bases with no gene match: 10. The CDR3 runs to 15 residues. From germline, CDR1 is MDHEN and CDR2 SYDVKM.